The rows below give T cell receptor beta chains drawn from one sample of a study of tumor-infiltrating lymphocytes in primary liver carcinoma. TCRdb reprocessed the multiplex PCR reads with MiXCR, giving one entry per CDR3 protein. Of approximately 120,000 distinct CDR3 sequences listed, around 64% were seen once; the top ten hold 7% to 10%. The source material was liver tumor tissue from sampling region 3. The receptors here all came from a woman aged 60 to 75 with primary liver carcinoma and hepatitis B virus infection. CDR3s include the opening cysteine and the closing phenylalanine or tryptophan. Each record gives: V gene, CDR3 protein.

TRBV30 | CAWNRGGSVFF
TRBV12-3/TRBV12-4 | CASSLTGGRGNTIYF
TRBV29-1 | CSLKKGRNRYAVF
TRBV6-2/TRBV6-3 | CASSKREWETQYF
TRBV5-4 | CASSLILAHNEQFF
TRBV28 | CASSLTDVGEQYF
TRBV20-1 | CSARDRGGIMNTEAFF
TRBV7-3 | CASSPGGGARFYNEQFF
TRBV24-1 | CATRDFLAGGDEQFF
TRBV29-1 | CRAQSGTSANEQFF
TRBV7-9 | CASSLSRDTEAFF
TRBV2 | CASSEDVAVGYTF
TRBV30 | CAWMDGGRSFETFF
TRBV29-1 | CGVEGTSGRETQHF
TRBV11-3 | CASSLVLESVEQFF
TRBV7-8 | CASSLAPGLLRTDTQYF
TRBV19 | CASSMGAYHGYTF
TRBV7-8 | CASSVLGTGDMNTGELLF
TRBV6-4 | CASSVPFPQQGVSPLHF
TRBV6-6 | CANSRGGNEQSF
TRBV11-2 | CAGSLVTSWGTGELFF
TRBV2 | CASSERQLQETQYF
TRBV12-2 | CAKASGDLRSDTKAFF
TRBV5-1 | CASSGGTGLSEQFF
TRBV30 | CASSVLGTGKNTEAFF
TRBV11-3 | CASAQGSYNEQFF
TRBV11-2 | CASSYSRDSGRETQYF
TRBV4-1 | CASSPNSGNYEQYF
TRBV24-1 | CATSDSGTGNLVTQYF
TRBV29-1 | CNVAPTSDGYEQYF
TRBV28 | CASTTPAGLAGSETQYF
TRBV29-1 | CSAGYGGNSPLHF
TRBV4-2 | CASRVQGAAYNEQFF
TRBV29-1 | CNATPGRTGAFF
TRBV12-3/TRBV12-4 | CASTGANGYEQYF
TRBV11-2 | CASSAGYSLNTGELFF
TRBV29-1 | CRVEGGRSPFYEQYF
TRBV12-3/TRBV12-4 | CASSWGVQSQYF
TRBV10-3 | CAIRASSEETQYF
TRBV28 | CASSFSRDRDTQYF
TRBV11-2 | CASSLGRVDETEAFF
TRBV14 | CASSQDTPHEFWDRVTGELFF